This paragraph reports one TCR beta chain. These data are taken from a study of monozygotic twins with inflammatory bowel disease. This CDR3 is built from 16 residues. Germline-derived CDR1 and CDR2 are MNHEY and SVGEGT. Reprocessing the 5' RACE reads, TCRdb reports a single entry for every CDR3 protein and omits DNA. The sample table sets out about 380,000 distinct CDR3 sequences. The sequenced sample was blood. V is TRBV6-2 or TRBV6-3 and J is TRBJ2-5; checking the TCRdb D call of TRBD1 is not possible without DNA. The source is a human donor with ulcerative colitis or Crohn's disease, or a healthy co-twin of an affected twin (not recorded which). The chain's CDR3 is CASSDVGQGIQETQYF.